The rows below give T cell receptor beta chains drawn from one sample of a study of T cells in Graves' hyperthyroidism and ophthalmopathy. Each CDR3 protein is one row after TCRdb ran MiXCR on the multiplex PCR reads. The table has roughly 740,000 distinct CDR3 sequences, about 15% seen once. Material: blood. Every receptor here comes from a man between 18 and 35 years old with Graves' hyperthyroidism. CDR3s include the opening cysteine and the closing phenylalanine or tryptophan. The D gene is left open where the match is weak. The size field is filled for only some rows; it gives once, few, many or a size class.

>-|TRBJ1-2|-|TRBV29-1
CSVRAGVEGYTF
TGCAGCGTCAGGGCCGGGGTGGAGGGCTACACCTTC
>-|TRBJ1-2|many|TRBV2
CASSPGFYGYTF
TGTGCCAGCAGCCCCGGGTTCTATGGCTACACCTTC
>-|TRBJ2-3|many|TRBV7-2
CASASSFSTDTQYF
TGTGCCAGCGCTAGCTCCTTTAGCACAGATACGCAGTATTTT
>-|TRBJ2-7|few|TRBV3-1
CASSPLHRDYEQYF
TGTGCCAGCAGCCCGTTGCACAGGGACTACGAGCAGTACTTC
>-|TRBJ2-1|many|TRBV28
CASSLHRKYGSQFF
TGTGCCAGCAGTTTACATCGTAAATATGGTTCGCAGTTCTTC
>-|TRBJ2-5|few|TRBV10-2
CASSEGRFGETQYF
TGCGCCAGCAGTGAGGGTCGCTTCGGAGAGACCCAGTACTTC
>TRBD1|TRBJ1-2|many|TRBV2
CASNLDRLDYGYTF
TGTGCCAGCAATTTGGACAGGCTGGACTATGGCTACACCTTC
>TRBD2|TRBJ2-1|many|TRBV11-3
CASSEPGLAGGRSSYNEQFF
TGTGCCAGCAGCGAACCGGGACTAGCGGGAGGGCGAAGCTCCTACAATGAGCAGTTCTTC
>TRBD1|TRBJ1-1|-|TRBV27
CASSGQGAIEAFF
TGTGCCAGCAGCGGACAGGGGGCCATTGAAGCTTTCTTT
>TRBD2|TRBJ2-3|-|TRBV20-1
CSASSSGSMTDTQYF
TGCAGTGCTAGTAGTAGCGGGAGTATGACAGATACGCAGTATTTT
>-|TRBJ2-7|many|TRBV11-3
CASSRHGSSYEQYF
TGTGCCAGCAGCCGGCACGGTTCATCCTACGAGCAGTACTTC
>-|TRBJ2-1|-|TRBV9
CASSVAWLDGEQFF
TGTGCCAGCAGCGTAGCATGGCTAGACGGTGAGCAGTTCTTC
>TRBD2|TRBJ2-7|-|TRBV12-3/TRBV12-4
CASSLAGGRNYEQYF
TGTGCCAGCAGTTTAGCAGGCGGGAGAAACTACGAGCAGTACTTC